The rows below give T cell receptor beta chains drawn from one sample of a study of identical twins. TCRdb re-called the 5' RACE reads with MiXCR, one entry per CDR3 protein. This table has fewer than 550,000 distinct CDR3 sequences, about 13% appearing once. These data also formed part of another study, on yellow fever vaccine responses in identical twins.

Sequencing was done on a sample of CD4+ T cells sorted from blood. The source is a woman younger than 35 in good health. Both conserved end residues are part of each CDR3. The order of the fields is V gene, D gene, clone size, J gene, CDR3 protein, CDR3 DNA. The D gene is left open where the match is weak. Clone size is given for some rows only: seen once, a few or many times, or a class if the clone is expanded.

v_call: TRBV11-2; d_call: TRBD2; clone_size: .; j_call: TRBJ2-2; cdr3_aa: CASRRLAGVRTGELFF; cdr3_nt: TGTGCCAGCAGGAGACTAGCGGGAGTTCGTACCGGGGAGCTGTTTTTT
v_call: TRBV5-1; d_call: .; clone_size: many; j_call: TRBJ1-1; cdr3_aa: CASNGGLFSTEAFF; cdr3_nt: TGCGCCAGCAATGGGGGCCTTTTCAGCACTGAAGCTTTCTTT
v_call: TRBV15; d_call: .; clone_size: .; j_call: TRBJ2-5; cdr3_aa: CATSRTGGGETQYF; cdr3_nt: TGTGCCACCAGCAGGACGGGCGGAGGGGAGACCCAGTACTTC
v_call: TRBV29-1; d_call: .; clone_size: .; j_call: TRBJ2-4; cdr3_aa: CSVSGGGAKNIQYF; cdr3_nt: TGCAGCGTTTCGGGCGGAGGAGCCAAAAACATTCAGTACTTC
v_call: TRBV30; d_call: .; clone_size: many; j_call: TRBJ2-2; cdr3_aa: CAWMPGVSTGELFF; cdr3_nt: TGTGCCTGGATGCCAGGGGTGTCGACCGGGGAGCTGTTTTTT
v_call: TRBV6-5; d_call: TRBD1; clone_size: .; j_call: TRBJ1-1; cdr3_aa: CASSYFGQDTEAFF; cdr3_nt: TGTGCCAGCAGTTACTTCGGACAGGACACTGAAGCTTTCTTT
v_call: TRBV11-2; d_call: .; clone_size: .; j_call: TRBJ2-5; cdr3_aa: CASSLDPRKSTAQETQYF; cdr3_nt: TGTGCCAGCAGCTTAGATCCCCGCAAATCGACGGCTCAAGAGACCCAGTACTTC
v_call: TRBV20-1; d_call: TRBD2; clone_size: .; j_call: TRBJ2-5; cdr3_aa: CSEGGGTRQETQYF; cdr3_nt: TGCAGTGAAGGGGGGGGGACTAGGCAAGAGACCCAGTACTTC
v_call: TRBV28; d_call: .; clone_size: few; j_call: TRBJ1-2; cdr3_aa: CASSLSGVGIYGYTF; cdr3_nt: TGTGCCAGCAGTTTATCAGGGGTGGGGATATATGGCTACACCTTC
v_call: TRBV28; d_call: .; clone_size: .; j_call: TRBJ2-7; cdr3_aa: CASSFSVPYEQYF; cdr3_nt: TGTGCCAGCAGTTTCAGTGTGCCCTACGAGCAGTACTTC
v_call: TRBV19; d_call: .; clone_size: .; j_call: TRBJ1-1; cdr3_aa: CASSIVLRNTEAFF; cdr3_nt: TGTGCCAGTAGTATAGTTCTCCGGAACACTGAAGCTTTCTTT
v_call: TRBV5-1; d_call: .; clone_size: few; j_call: TRBJ2-1; cdr3_aa: CASSLAPPPYNEQFF; cdr3_nt: TGCGCCAGCAGCTTGGCCCCACCCCCCTACAATGAGCAGTTCTTC
v_call: TRBV4-2; d_call: TRBD1; clone_size: .; j_call: TRBJ2-7; cdr3_aa: CASSQDGTEIYEQYF; cdr3_nt: TGTGCCAGCAGCCAAGATGGGACAGAGATCTACGAGCAGTACTTC